This T cell receptor beta chain appears in the sequencing data of a study of Ad26.COV2.S vaccination and SARS-CoV-2 variants. As for the study in general: By the intramuscular route, Ad26.COV2.S was given once, or twice 56 days apart.

General observations from the study: Breadth, reportedly substantial, characterized the spike-specific CD8+ and CD4+ T cell responses after vaccination. Measures of TCR breadth and depth may have fallen short of total T cell responses. Non-spike TCR breadth did not differ much between vaccine and placebo recipients.

TCRdb's table, derived via immunoSEQ multiplex PCR, lists solely in-frame clones and lacks some. There are roughly 320,000 clones in the sample; about 86% occur only once, and 1.9% lies in the top ten. Germline V gene lookup returns CDR1 LNHNV and CDR2 YYDKDF (reference sequence). The CDR3 is made up of 12 amino acids. Trimming removed 5 bases at V and 4 bases at J, with 6 bases between. Worth noting for this clone: Its specificity is not known.

Treatment meaning: about 20 received Ad26.COV2.S at low or high dose, single or two shots; several received placebo; per-sample allocation not given. Repertoires come from day 63 after the first vaccine or placebo injection. The clonotype comes from a person between 18 and 65 years old who received the Ad26.COV2.S COVID-19 vaccine or a placebo. The material sequenced was peripheral blood, taken in a trial of Ad26.COV2.S vaccine versus placebo. This chain uses TRBV15 with TRBJ1-5; no clear D gene. The CDR3 nucleotides read TGTGCCACCAGCTCAGCAAATCAGCCCCAGCATTTT. Amino acids: CATSSANQPQHF.